What follows is one TCR beta chain and its context. The antigen remains undetermined. This sample was taken from a study of OX40 agonist ivuxolimab in advanced cancers. Whole-study context: Dose-escalation subjects each had hepatocellular carcinoma, melanoma, renal cell or head and neck cancer. At 65% to 85% male, the cohort had a mean age of approximately 60 years, ranging from roughly 20 to 85. Whole-study findings and limits: On average, CD8+ T cells had more expanded clones than CD4+. Some of the lowest clonal expansion was seen in partial responders at 0.1-3.0 mg/kg.

The repertoire was sequenced with immunoSEQ multiplex PCR; TCRdb's copy has only in-frame clones and lacks some. The sample lists 65,000 to 85,000 clones, 80% to 95% seen once, with about 0.6% in the top ten. This TCR was sampled from an adult with an advanced solid tumor such as melanoma, head and neck, liver or kidney cancer. The sequences come from CD4+ or CD8+ T cells sorted from blood, collected in a trial of the OX40 agonist ivuxolimab.

CDR3 region: CATSTPGGRAYEQYF. Here the CDR3 DNA reads TGTGCCACCAGCACGCCCGGGGGGAGGGCCTACGAGCAGTACTTC. The chain uses TRBV15 and TRBJ2-7; 7 nucleotides match TRBD2. Trimming cost V 4 bases and J 2 bases; bases outside gene matches: 8. Germline assignment: CDR1 LNHNV and CDR2 YYDKDF (reference sequence). The CDR3 runs to 15 residues.